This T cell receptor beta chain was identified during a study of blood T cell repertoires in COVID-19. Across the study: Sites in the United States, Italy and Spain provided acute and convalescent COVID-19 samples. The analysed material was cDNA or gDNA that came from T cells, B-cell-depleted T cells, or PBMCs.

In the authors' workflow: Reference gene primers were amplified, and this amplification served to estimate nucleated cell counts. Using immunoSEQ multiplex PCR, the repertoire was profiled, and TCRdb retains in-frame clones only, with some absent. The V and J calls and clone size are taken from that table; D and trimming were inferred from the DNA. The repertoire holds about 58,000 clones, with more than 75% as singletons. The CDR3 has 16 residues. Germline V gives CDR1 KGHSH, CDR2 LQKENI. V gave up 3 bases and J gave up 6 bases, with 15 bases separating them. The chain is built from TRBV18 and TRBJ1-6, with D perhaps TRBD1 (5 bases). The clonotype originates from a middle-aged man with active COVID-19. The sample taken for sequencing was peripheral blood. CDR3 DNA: TGTGCCAGCTCACCCGCTCCACGACAGTCTAATTCACCCCTCCACTTT. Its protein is CASSPAPRQSNSPLHF.